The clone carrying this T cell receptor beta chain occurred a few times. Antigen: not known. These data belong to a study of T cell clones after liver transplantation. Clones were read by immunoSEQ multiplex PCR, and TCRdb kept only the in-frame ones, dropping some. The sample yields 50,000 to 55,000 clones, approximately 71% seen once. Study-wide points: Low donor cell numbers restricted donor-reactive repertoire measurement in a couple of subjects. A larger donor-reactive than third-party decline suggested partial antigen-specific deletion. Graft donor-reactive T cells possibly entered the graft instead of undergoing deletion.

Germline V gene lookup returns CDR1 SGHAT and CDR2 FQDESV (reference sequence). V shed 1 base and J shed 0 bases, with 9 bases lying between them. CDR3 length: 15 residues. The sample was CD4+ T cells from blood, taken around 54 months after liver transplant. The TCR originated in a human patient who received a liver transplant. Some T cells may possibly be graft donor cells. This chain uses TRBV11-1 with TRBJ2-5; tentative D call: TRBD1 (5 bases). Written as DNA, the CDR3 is TGTGCCAGCAGCTTAGACAGGCCGTACCAAGAGACCCAGTACTTC. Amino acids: CASSLDRPYQETQYF.